This T cell receptor beta chain was captured in a study of blood T cell repertoires in COVID-19. About the study: Some COVID-19 samples were acute and others convalescent; all came from the United States, Italy and Spain. In each case, the material was cDNA or gDNA derived from T cells, B-cell-depleted T cells, or PBMCs.

Original data processing: Amplification from reference gene primers served as the basis for estimated nucleated cell counts. Measured with immunoSEQ multiplex PCR; TCRdb has only the in-frame clones, and not every one. For V, J and clone size, that table is used; D and trimming come from the DNA. The table lists 200,000 to 250,000 clones, 84% of them singletons. V trimming: 3 bases; J trimming: 6 bases; junction bases outside the gene matches: 5. This CDR3 is 15 amino acids long. Germline loops: CDR1 SGDLS, CDR2 YYNGEE. The source of this sequence is a woman between 55 and 75 years old who had recovered from COVID-19. J is TRBJ2-1 and V is TRBV9; TRBD2 matches at 11 bases. Material: peripheral blood. DNA for the CDR3: TGTGCCAGCAGCGATGGACTAGCGGGTGTCAATGAGCAGTTCTTC. Translation: CASSDGLAGVNEQFF. The whole variable domain, filled in from reference TRBV9 and TRBJ2-1, reads DSGVTQTPKHLITATGQRVTLRCSPRSGDLSVYWYQQSLDQGLQFLIQYYNGEERAKGNILERFSAQQFPDLHSELNLSSLELGDSALYFCASSDGLAGVNEQFFGPGTRLTVL.